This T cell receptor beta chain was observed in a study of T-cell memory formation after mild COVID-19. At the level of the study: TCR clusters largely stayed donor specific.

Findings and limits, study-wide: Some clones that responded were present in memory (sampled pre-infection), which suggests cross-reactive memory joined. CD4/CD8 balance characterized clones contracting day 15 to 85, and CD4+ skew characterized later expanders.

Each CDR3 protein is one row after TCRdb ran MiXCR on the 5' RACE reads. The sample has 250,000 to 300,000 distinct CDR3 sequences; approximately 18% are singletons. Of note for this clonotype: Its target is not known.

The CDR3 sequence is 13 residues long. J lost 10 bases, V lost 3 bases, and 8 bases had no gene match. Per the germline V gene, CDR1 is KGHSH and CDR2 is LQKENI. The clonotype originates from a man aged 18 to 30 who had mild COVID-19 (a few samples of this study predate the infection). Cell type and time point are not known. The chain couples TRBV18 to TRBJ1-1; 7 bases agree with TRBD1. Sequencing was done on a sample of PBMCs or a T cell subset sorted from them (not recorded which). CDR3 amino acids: CASSPTRDRGAFF. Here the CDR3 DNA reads TGTGCCAGCTCACCGACCAGGGACAGAGGAGCTTTCTTT.